These 11 T cell receptor beta chains originate from one sample sequenced in a study of T cell repertoires in cytomegalovirus infection. TCRdb reprocessed the reads with MiXCR, giving one entry per CDR3 protein. The table shows approximately 120,000 distinct CDR3 sequences, with approximately 28% occurring only once. Their antigens are not known. This specimen was CD8+ T cells from cultured PBMCs, taken from culture after CMV antigen stimulation. Source of these receptors: a human donor in good health (CMV status not recorded). Some clones in this sample may be carry-over from other donors' samples.

This clonotype has a handful of counts. The rearrangement uses TRBV12-3 or TRBV12-4 and TRBJ2-1; 8 positions match TRBD2. The CDR3 covers 14 residues. V lost 2 bases and J lost 5; bases outside the gene matches: 2. This CDR3 reads CASSLPGGNNEQFF. The CDR3 DNA reads TGTGCCAGCAGTTTACCGGGGGGGAACAATGAGCAGTTCTTC.

At least ten counts were recorded for this clonotype. The J gene is TRBJ2-1, the V gene TRBV19; D assignment may be TRBD1 or TRBD2 (5 bases each). V was trimmed by 6 bases and J by 4 bases, leaving 16 bases between them. CDR1 is LNHDA and CDR2 is SQIVND in the germline V gene (reference sequence). The CDR3 covers 15 residues. The CDR3 loop is CASSLGTGFYNEQFF. The CDR3 region has the DNA TGTGCCAGTAGCCTCGGGACGGGGTTTTACAATGAGCAGTTCTTC.

The V call is TRBV6-5, the J call TRBJ1-2; D gene ambiguous. The CDR3 totals 15 residues. V lost 0 bases and J 7 bases, leaving 15 bases between the germline ends. The germline V gene has CDR1 MNHEY and CDR2 SVGAGI. The CDR3 here is CASSYSPESLVGYTF. The CDR3, as DNA: TGTGCCAGCAGTTACTCGCCCGAGAGCCTGGTTGGCTACACCTTC.

This clonotype occurred many times. The V call is TRBV19, the J call TRBJ2-1; 7 bases are a match to TRBD2. The CDR3 runs to 14 residues. V gave up 7 bases and J gave up 2 bases; unmatched junction bases: 5. The germline CDR1 and CDR2 sequences are LNHDA and SQIVND (reference sequence). The CDR3 nucleotides are TGTGCCAGTAATGTGGGGGGGACCTACAATGAGCAGTTCTTC. This gives the protein CASNVGGTYNEQFF.

This clonotype was seen a handful of times. CDR3 sequence reads: CASSGPTGDRTEAFF. CDR3 DNA: TGTGCCAGCAGTGGTCCGACAGGGGACAGGACTGAAGCTTTCTTT. The chain has TRBV27 and TRBJ1-1; 8 nucleotides match TRBD1. V trimming: 5 bases; J trimming: 5 bases; junction bases outside the gene matches: 10. Looked up from germline, CDR1 is MNHEY and CDR2 is SMNVEV (reference sequence). This CDR3 contains 15 residues.

This clonotype was counted only a few times. The rearrangement links TRBV7-9 to TRBJ2-7; D remains unclear. CDR1 is SEHNR, CDR2 FQNEAQ, per germline (reference sequence). This CDR3 spans 13 amino acids. V dropped 5 bases and J dropped 4 bases, with 12 bases sitting between them. The CDR3 here is CASSPWGLYEQYF. As DNA, the CDR3 is TGTGCCAGCAGCCCCTGGGGTCTATACGAGCAGTACTTC.

The sample holds many counts of this clonotype. The chain combines TRBV7-9 with TRBJ1-1; D unresolved. The CDR3 covers 15 residues. From germline, CDR1 is SEHNR and CDR2 FQNEAQ (reference sequence). The germline V and J ends were trimmed by 1 base and 0 bases, with 9 bases remaining between them. The CDR3 DNA is TGTGCCAGCAGCTTAGGCATTCAGATGAACACTGAAGCTTTCTTT. Translation gives CASSLGIQMNTEAFF.

This clonotype has a count of ten or more. This chain connects TRBV7-2 to TRBJ2-7, with 12 bases aligning to TRBD1. The V segment lost 3 bases and the J segment 0 bases; nucleotides outside the gene matches: 6. The CDR3 consists of 17 residues. The V gene's germline CDR1 is SGHTA and CDR2 FQGNSA. CDR3 protein: CASSFWDRGPISYEQYF. CDR3 nucleotide sequence: TGTGCCAGCAGCTTTTGGGACAGGGGGCCTATCTCCTACGAGCAGTACTTC.

This clonotype was seen a few times. This rearrangement joins TRBV25-1 to TRBJ2-7, with unresolved D. The germline CDR1 and CDR2 sequences are MGHDK and SYGVNS. With 1 base removed from V and 1 base from J, the gap between germline ends came to 11 bases. The CDR3 runs to 15 residues. The CDR3 reads CASSEWGYNSYEQYF. The CDR3 region has the DNA TGTGCCAGCAGTGAATGGGGATATAATTCCTACGAGCAGTACTTC.

The J gene is TRBJ1-2, the V gene TRBV4-1; a possible D gene is TRBD1 (5 bases). CDR3 length: 14 residues. Germline V lookup: CDR1 MGHRA, CDR2 YSYEKL. Trimming shortened V by 3 bases and J by 3 bases, and 11 bases separated the two germline ends. The CDR3: CASSHGGGDYGYTF. The CDR3 region has the DNA TGCGCCAGCAGCCACGGGGGGGGGGACTATGGCTACACCTTC.

The V call is TRBV4-2, the J call TRBJ2-1; D is unclear. Germline V lookup: CDR1 LGHNA, CDR2 YNFKEQ. Trimming took 0 bases from V and 16 from J, leaving 10 bases between them. The CDR3 is 11 residues long. The CDR3 DNA reads as TGTGCCAGCAGCCAAGATGGGTCCAGATTCTTC. This encodes CASSQDGSRFF.